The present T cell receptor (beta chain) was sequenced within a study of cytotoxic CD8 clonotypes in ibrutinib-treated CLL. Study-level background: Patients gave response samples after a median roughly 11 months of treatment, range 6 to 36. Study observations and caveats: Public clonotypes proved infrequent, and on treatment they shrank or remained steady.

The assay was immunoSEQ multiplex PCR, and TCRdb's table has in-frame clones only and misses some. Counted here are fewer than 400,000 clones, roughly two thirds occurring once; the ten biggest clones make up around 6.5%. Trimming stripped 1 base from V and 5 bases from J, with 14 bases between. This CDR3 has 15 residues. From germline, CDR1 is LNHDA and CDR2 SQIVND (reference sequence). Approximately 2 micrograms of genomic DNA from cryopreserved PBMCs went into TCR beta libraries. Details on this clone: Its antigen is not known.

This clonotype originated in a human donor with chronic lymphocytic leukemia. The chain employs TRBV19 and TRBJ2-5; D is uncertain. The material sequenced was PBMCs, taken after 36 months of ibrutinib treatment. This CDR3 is CASSIVFRSGETQYF. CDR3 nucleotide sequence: TGTGCCAGTAGTATAGTGTTCAGGTCCGGGGAGACCCAGTACTTC.